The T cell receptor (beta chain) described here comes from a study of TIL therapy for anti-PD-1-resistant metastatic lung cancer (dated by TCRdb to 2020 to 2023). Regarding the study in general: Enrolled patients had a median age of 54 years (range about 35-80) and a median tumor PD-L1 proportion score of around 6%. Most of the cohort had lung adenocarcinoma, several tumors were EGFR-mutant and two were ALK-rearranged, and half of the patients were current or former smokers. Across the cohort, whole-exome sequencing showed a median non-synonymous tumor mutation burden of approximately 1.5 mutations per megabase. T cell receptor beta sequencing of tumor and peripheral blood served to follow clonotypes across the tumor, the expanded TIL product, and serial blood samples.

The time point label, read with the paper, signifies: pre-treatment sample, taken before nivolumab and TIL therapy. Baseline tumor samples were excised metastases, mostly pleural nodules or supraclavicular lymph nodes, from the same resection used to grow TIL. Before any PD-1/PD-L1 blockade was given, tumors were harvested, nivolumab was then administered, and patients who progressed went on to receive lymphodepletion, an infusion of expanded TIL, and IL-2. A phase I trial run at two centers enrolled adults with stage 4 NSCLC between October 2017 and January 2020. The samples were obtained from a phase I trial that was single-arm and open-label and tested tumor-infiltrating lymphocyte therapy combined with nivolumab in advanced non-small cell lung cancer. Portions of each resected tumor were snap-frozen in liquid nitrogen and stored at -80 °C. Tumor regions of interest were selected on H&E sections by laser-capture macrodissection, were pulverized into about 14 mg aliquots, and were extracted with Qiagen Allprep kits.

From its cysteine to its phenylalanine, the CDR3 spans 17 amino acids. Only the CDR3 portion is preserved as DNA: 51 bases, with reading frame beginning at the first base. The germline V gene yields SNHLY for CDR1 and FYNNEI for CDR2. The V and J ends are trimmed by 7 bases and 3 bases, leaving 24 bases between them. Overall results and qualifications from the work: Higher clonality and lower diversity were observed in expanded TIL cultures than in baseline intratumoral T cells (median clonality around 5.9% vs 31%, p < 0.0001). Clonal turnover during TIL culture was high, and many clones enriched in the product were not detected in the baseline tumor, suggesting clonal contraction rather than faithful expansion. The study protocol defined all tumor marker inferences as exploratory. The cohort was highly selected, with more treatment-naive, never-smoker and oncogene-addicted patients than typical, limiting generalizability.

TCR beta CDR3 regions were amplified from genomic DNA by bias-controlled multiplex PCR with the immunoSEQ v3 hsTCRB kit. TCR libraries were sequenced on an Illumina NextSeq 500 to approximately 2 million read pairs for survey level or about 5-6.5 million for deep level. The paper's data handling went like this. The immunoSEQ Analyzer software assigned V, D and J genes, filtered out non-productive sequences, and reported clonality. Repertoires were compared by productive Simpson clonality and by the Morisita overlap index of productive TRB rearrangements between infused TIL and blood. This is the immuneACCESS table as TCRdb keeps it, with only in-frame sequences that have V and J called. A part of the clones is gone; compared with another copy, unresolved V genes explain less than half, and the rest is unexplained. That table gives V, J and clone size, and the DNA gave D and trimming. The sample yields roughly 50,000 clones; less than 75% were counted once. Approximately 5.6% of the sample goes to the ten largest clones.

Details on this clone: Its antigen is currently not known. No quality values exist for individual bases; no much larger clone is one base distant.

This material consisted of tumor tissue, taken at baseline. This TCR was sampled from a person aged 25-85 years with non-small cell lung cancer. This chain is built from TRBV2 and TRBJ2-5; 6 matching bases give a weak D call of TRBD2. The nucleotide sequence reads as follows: TGTGCCAGCATGCCGGCGGGGTTGGGTAGTGGGAAAGAGACCCAGTACTTC. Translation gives CASMPAGLGSGKETQYF. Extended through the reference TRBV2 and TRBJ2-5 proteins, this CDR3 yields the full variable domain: EPEVTQTPSHQVTQMGQEVILRCVPISNHLYFYWYRQILGQKVEFLVSFYNNEISEKSEIFDDQFSVERPDGSNFTLKIRSTKLEDSAMYFCASMPAGLGSGKETQYFGPGTRLLVL.